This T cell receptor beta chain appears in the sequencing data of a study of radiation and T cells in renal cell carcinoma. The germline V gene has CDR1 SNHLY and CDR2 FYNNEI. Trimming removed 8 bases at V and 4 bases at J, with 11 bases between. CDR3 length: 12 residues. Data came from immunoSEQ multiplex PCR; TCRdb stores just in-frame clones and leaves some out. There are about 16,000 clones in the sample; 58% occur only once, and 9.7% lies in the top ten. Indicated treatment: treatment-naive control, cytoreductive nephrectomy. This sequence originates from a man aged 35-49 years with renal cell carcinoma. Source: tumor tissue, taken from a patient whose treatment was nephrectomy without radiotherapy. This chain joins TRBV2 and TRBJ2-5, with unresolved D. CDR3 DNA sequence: TGTGCCAGCGGGAAAAACGGAGAGACCCAGTACTTC. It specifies CASGKNGETQYF.